This TCR beta chain was captured in a study of OX40 agonist ivuxolimab in advanced cancers. On the study more broadly: The dose-escalation cohort was roughly 83% male, with a mean age of approximately 61 years, ranging roughly 20 to 90. Study-wide results and limits: Relative to CD4+, CD8+ T cells held more expanded clones on average.

Turning to this clone: Its antigen is not identified.

Repertoires were generated with immunoSEQ multiplex PCR, while TCRdb's copy carries only in-frame clones and drops some. The sample holds about 73,000 clones; about 87% are singletons and the top ten take 11%. The CDR3 contains 14 residues. Trimming removed 4 bases from V and 6 bases from J, with 13 bases in between. Germline loops: CDR1 MGHDK, CDR2 SYGVNS. This sequence joins TRBV25-1 and TRBJ2-1; D might be TRBD2 (6 bases). The clonotype was recovered from an adult with an advanced solid tumor such as melanoma, head and neck, liver or kidney cancer. The material was CD4+ or CD8+ T cells sorted from blood, obtained in a trial of the OX40 agonist ivuxolimab. CDR3 protein: CASSGDWATNEQFF. As DNA, the CDR3 is TGTGCCAGCAGTGGGGACTGGGCCACCAATGAGCAGTTCTTC.